This T cell receptor (beta chain) was identified during a study of blood T cell repertoires in COVID-19. Per the authors' pipeline: Reference gene primer amplification yielded estimated nucleated cell counts. Sequencing used immunoSEQ multiplex PCR; TCRdb keeps in-frame clones, though not all of them. The V and J calls and clone size were taken over from that table, and D and trimming were inferred from the DNA. The sample lists 130,000 or so clones, approximately 90% occurring once. This CDR3 is 15 amino acids long. The germline CDR1 and CDR2 sequences are SGHVS and FNYEAQ. Trimming took 0 bases from V and 3 from J, leaving 11 bases between them.

The sequence was obtained from a man over 45 with active or convalescent COVID-19. Source material: peripheral blood. The chain is built from TRBV7-6 and TRBJ1-1, with D perhaps matching TRBD1 (5 bases). CDR3: CASSLAQGGYTEAFF. CDR3 nucleotide sequence: TGTGCCAGCAGCTTAGCCCAGGGAGGGTACACTGAAGCTTTCTTT. Using reference TRBV7-6 and TRBJ1-1 for the parts outside the CDR3, the full variable domain is GAGVSQSPRYKVTKRGQDVALRCDPISGHVSLYWYRQALGQGPEFLTYFNYEAQQDKSGLPNDRFSAERPEGSISTLTIQRTEQRDSAMYRCASSLAQGGYTEAFFGQGTRLTVV.